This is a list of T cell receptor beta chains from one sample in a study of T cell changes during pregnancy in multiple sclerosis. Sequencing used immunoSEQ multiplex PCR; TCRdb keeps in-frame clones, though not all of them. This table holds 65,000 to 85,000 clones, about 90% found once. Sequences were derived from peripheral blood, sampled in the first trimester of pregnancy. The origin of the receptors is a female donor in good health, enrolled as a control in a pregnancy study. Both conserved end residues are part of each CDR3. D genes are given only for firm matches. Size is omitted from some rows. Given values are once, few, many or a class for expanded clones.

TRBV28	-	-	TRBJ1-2	TGTGCCAGCCGGACAGTTAAAGGATACGGCTACACCTTC	CASRTVKGYGYTF
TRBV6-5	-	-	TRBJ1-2	TGTGCCAGCAGGGCCCATAATAACTATGGCTACACCTTC	CASRAHNNYGYTF
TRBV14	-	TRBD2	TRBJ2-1	TGTGCCAGCACTGGACTAGCGGGACCGAGCTCCTACAATGAGCAGTTCTTC	CASTGLAGPSSYNEQFF
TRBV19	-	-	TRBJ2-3	TGTGCCAGTAGTATAGGTGGAGGGCCGCCAGATACGCAGTATTTT	CASSIGGGPPDTQYF
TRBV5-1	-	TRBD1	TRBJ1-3	TGCGCCAGCAGCTTGGGGACAGGGGCCGGAAACACCATATATTTT	CASSLGTGAGNTIYF
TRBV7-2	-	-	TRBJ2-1	TGTGCCAGCAGCTTAAGGCGGGGGCCCTCCTACAATGAGCAGTTCTTC	CASSLRRGPSYNEQFF
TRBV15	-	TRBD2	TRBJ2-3	TGTGCCACCAGCAGCGGGAGCGGGAGGCCCGGGGATACGCAGTATTTT	CATSSGSGRPGDTQYF
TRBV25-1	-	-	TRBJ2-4	TGTGCCAGCAGAGGCGGGACGTGGGAGTACTTC	CASRGGTWEYF
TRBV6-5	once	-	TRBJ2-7	TGTGCCAGCAGTTACTCGCCACAGGGAGAGGGCGAGCAGTACTTC	CASSYSPQGEGEQYF
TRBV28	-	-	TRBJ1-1	TGTGCCAGCAGTTTGGCAGGCCCGGACACTGAAGCTTTCTTT	CASSLAGPDTEAFF
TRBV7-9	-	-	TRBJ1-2	TGTGCCAGCAGCTTAGACTCTACAGACAGTGGCTACACCTTC	CASSLDSTDSGYTF
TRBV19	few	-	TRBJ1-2	TGTGCCGGCTCCCCAGGTGGGAGCTATGGCTACACCTTC	CAGSPGGSYGYTF
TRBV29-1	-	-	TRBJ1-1	TGCAGCGTTGGGGCAGGCCAAAACACTGAAGCTTTCTTT	CSVGAGQNTEAFF
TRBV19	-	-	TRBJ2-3	TGTGCCAGTAGTATACGAAATGCAGGGGATACGCAGTATTTT	CASSIRNAGDTQYF
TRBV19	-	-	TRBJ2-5	TGTGCCAGTAGTATGAGGCCCTCCCTAGTGACGCAAGAGACCCAGTACTTC	CASSMRPSLVTQETQYF
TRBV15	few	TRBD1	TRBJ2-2	TGTGCCACCAGGTCGGACAGGGAAGACACCGGGGAGCTGTTTTTT	CATRSDREDTGELFF
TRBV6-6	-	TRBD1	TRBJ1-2	TGTGCCAGCAGGGGACAGATCTATGGCTACACCTTC	CASRGQIYGYTF
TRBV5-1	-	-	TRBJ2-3	TGCGCCAGCAGCTCTGCTCTCAATCCCGCGCTAGATACGCAGTATTTT	CASSSALNPALDTQYF
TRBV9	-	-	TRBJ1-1	TGTGCCAGCAGCGCCGAACGGAGAAACACTGAAGCTTTCTTT	CASSAERRNTEAFF
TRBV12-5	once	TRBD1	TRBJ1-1	TGTGCTAGTGCCCTCCGACAGGGAGTGAACACTGAAGCTTTCTTT	CASALRQGVNTEAFF
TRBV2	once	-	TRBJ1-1	TGTGCCAGCAGGAAACCGGGACACTCTATCATGAACACTGAAGCTTTCTTT	CASRKPGHSIMNTEAFF
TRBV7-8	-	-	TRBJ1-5	TGTGCCAGCAGCTTAACCAGACTCGAACAGCCCCAGCATTTT	CASSLTRLEQPQHF
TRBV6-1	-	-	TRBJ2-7	TGTGCCAGCAGTTTTTACTACGAGCAGTACTTC	CASSFYYEQYF
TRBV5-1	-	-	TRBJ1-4	TGCGCCAGCAGCGCCCCGGGTCCCGGCGAAGAAAAACTGTTTTTT	CASSAPGPGEEKLFF
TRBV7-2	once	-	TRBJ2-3	TGTGCCAGCAGTTCCGGAGCGCGGCTTAGCACAGATACGCAGTATTTT	CASSSGARLSTDTQYF
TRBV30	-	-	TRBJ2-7	TGTGCCTGGAGTCCATCGGACAGCGTAAGGGGTCTCTACGAGCAGTACTTC	CAWSPSDSVRGLYEQYF
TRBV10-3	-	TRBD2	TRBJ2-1	TGTGCCATCAGTGAGCCCGGGACTAGCGGGGCCTACAATGAGCAGTTCTTC	CAISEPGTSGAYNEQFF
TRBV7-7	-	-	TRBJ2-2	TGTGCCAGCAGCGCGGGACAGTACACCGGGGAGCTGTTTTTT	CASSAGQYTGELFF
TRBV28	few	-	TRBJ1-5	TGTGCCAGCAGTTTAGACAGCCGCAATCAGCCCCAGCATTTT	CASSLDSRNQPQHF